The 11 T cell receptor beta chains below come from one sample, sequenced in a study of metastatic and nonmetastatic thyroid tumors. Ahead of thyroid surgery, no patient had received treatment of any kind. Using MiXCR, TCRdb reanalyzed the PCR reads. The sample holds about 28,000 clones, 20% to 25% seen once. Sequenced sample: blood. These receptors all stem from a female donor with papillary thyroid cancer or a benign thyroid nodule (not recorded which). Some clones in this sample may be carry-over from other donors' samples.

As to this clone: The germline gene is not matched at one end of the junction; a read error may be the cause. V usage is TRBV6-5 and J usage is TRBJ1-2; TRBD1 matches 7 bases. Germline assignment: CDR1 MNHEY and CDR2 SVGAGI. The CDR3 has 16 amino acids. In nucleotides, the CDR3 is TGTGCCAGCAGTTACTCGGCGACAGGGACTACATATGACTACACCTTC. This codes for CASSYSATGTTYDYTF.

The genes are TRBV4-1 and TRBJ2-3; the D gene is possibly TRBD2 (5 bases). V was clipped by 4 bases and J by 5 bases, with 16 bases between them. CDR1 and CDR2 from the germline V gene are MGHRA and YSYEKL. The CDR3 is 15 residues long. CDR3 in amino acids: CASSPPEGPGDTQYF. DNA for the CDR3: TGCGCCAGCAGCCCCCCTGAGGGTCCCGGAGATACGCAGTATTTT.

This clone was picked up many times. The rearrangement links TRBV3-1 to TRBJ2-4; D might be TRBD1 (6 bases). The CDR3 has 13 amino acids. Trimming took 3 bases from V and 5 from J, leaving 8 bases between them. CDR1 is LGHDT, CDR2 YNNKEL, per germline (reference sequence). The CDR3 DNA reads TGTGCCAGCAGCCAGGGGGCTCAAAACATTCAGTACTTC. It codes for CASSQGAQNIQYF. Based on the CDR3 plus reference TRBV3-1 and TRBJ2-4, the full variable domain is DTAVSQTPKYLVTQMGNDKSIKCEQNLGHDTMYWYKQDSKKFLKIMFSYNNKELIINETVPNRFSPKSPDKAHLNLHINSLELGDSAVYFCASSQGAQNIQYFGAGTRLSVL.

This chain's CDR3 is CASSLVGEIPYEQYF. For the CDR3, the DNA is TGTGCCAGCAGCCTCGTGGGTGAGATTCCCTACGAGCAGTACTTC. The J gene is TRBJ2-7, the V gene TRBV7-9; D is uncertain. The germline V gene encodes CDR1 SEHNR and CDR2 FQNEAQ (reference sequence). This CDR3 is 15 amino acids long. V was shortened by 5 bases and J by 2 bases, with 16 bases between the two germline ends.

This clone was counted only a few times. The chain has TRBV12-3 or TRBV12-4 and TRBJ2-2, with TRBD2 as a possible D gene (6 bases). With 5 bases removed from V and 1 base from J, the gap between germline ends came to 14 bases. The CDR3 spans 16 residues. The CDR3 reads CASSPAVAVNTGELFF. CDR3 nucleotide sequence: TGTGCCAGCAGTCCCGCGGTAGCGGTGAACACCGGGGAGCTGTTTTTT.

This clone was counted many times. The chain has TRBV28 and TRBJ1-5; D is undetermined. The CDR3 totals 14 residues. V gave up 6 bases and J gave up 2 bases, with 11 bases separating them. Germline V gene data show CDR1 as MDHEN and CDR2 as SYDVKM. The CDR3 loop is CASRSGVRNQPQHF. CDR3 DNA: TGTGCCAGCAGAAGCGGGGTTCGCAATCAGCCCCAGCATTTT.

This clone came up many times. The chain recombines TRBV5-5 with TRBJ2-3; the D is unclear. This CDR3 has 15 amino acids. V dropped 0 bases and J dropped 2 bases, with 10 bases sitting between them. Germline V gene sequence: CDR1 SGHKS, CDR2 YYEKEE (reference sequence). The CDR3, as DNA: TGTGCCAGCAGCTTGGCCGGGCAGCACACAGATACGCAGTATTTT. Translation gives CASSLAGQHTDTQYF.

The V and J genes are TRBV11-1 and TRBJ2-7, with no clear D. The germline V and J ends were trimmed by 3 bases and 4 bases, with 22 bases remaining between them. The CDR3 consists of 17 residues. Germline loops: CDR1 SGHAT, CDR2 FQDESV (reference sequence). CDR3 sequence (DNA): TGTGCCAGCAGCTTTACCAAGGGCTCCCCCGGCCAATACGAGCAGTACTTC. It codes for CASSFTKGSPGQYEQYF.

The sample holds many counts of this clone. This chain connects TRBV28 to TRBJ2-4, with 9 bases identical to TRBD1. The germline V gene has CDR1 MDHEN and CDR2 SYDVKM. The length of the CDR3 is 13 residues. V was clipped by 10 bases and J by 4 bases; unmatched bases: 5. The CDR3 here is CATEDRGKNIQYF. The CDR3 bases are TGTGCCACCGAGGACAGGGGAAAAAACATTCAGTACTTC.

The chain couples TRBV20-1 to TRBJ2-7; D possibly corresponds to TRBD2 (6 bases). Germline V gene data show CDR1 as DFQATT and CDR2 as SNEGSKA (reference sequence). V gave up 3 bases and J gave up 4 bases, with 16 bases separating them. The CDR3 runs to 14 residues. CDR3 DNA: TGCAGTGCTAGGGGGGTTGGTAGCGGATACGAGCAGTACTTC. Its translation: CSARGVGSGYEQYF.

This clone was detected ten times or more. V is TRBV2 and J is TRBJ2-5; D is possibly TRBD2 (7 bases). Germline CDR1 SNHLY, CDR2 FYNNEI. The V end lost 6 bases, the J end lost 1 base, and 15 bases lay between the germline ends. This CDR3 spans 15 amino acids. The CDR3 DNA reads TGTGCCAGCAGAAAAGGGGGGGCAGCCCAAGAGACCCAGTACTTC. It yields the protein CASRKGGAAQETQYF.